A single sample is the source of the 8 T cell receptor beta chains below, sequenced in a study of blood T cell repertoires in COVID-19. The data were produced by immunoSEQ multiplex PCR, yet TCRdb's version contains in-frame clones alone and is incomplete. The sample lists roughly 150,000 clones; 80% to 85% were seen once. The source material was peripheral blood. These receptors originate from a human donor in a cohort sampled during active COVID-19.

The rearrangement uses TRBV6-1 and TRBJ2-6, with TRBD1 matching over 8 bases. From germline, CDR1 is MNHNS and CDR2 SASEGT. J lost 0 bases, V lost 1 base, and 8 bases had no gene match. This CDR3 comprises 19 residues. The CDR3 reads CASSEVTGQVRSGANVLTF. The CDR3 DNA reads as TGTGCCAGCAGTGAAGTTACGGGACAGGTCCGCTCTGGGGCCAACGTCCTGACTTTC.

V and J are TRBV28 and TRBJ1-4, with D possibly TRBD1 on 5 matching bases. Germline values: CDR1 MDHEN, CDR2 SYDVKM. The CDR3 loop spans 15 amino acids. Trimming pared 6 bases from V and 7 bases from J, leaving 18 bases between. The CDR3 DNA reads as TGTGCCAGCAGAAAGGACGGGGCGGGGGGTGAAAAACTGTTTTTT. Amino acids: CASRKDGAGGEKLFF.

The chain uses TRBV2 and TRBJ1-2; unclear D gene. V was clipped by 3 bases and J by 8 bases, with 10 bases between them. The germline CDR1 and CDR2 sequences are SNHLY and FYNNEI. The CDR3 covers 12 residues. CDR3 bases: TGTGCCAGCAGTGAGTCCGGAGGGGGCTACACCTTC. Translating it yields CASSESGGGYTF.

The J gene is TRBJ2-5, the V gene TRBV5-4, with 8 bases aligning to TRBD2. CDR1 and CDR2 (germline): SGHNT, YYREEE (reference sequence). CDR3 length: 15 amino acids. With 4 bases clipped from V and 5 bases from J, the junction kept 10 bases outside the gene matches. The CDR3: CASSQGGLAGETQYF. The CDR3 coding sequence is TGTGCCAGCAGCCAGGGTGGACTAGCCGGGGAGACCCAGTACTTC.

The chain carries TRBV5-6 and TRBJ2-7; 7 nucleotides agree with TRBD1. V trimming: 6 bases; J trimming: 0 bases; junction bases outside the gene matches: 9. Germline V gene sequence: CDR1 SGHDT, CDR2 YYEEEE. The CDR3 runs 15 residues. CDR3 bases: TGTGCCAGCATCCCGTCGACAGGGCTCTCCTACGAGCAGTACTTC. Translation gives CASIPSTGLSYEQYF.

V usage is TRBV5-1 and J usage is TRBJ1-2, with 7 bases that match TRBD1. Germline values: CDR1 SGHRS, CDR2 YFSETQ. This CDR3 is 17 amino acids long. V lost 0 bases and J lost 8; bases outside the gene matches: 16. The CDR3 region is CASSLDWGTALKAGYTF. CDR3 nucleotide sequence: TGCGCCAGCAGCTTGGACTGGGGGACAGCATTAAAGGCCGGCTACACCTTC.

The V and J genes are TRBV18 and TRBJ2-5, with a possible D match to TRBD1 (5 bases). Trimming removed 1 base at V and 3 bases at J, with 12 bases between. Germline loops: CDR1 KGHSH, CDR2 LQKENI. The CDR3 runs to 15 residues. CDR3 sequence: CASSPRGREKETQYF. In nucleotides, the CDR3 is TGTGCCAGCTCACCACGGGGCAGGGAAAAAGAGACCCAGTACTTC.

The genes are TRBV7-2 and TRBJ2-1, with a tentative D call TRBD1 (5 bases). Germline V gene sequence: CDR1 SGHTA, CDR2 FQGNSA. CDR3 size: 14 residues. Trimming stripped 1 base from V and 5 bases from J, with 9 bases between. CDR3 sequence: CASSLGGQNNEQFF. CDR3 coding DNA: TGTGCCAGCAGCTTAGGGGGCCAGAACAATGAGCAGTTCTTC.